What follows describes a single TCR beta chain. This may be a read error, as it is one base from a much larger clone. This record comes from a study of shared clonotypes between healthy human individuals. TCRdb keeps only in-frame clones here, not all; method: immunoSEQ multiplex PCR. The repertoire consists of about 1.1 million clones, with 75% to 80% occurring once and the leading ten covering more than 0.45%. The junction had 0 bases not matched to a gene; V was cut back by 5 bases and J by 5 bases. The CDR3 covers 13 residues. Per the germline V gene, CDR1 is MNHEY and CDR2 is SMNVEV (reference sequence).

This TCR was sampled from a man aged 18 to 29 in good health. Some clones in this sample may be carry-over from other donors' samples. V gene TRBV27 combines with J gene TRBJ1-5, with 10 bases fitting TRBD1. Sequenced input: memory CD4+ T cells from PBMCs. The subset was: CD45RA-negative fraction. The CDR3: CASSGTGDQPQHF. The CDR3 DNA follows: TGTGCCAGCAGTGGGACAGGGGATCAGCCCCAGCATTTT.